This TCR beta chain stems from a study of T cells expressing NK-cell markers (dated by TCRdb to 2018 to 2020). About the full investigation: Three sorted T-cell subsets (CD3+CD56+NKG2C+, CD3+CD56+NKG2C- and CD3+CD56-NKG2C+) from about 8 donors had their TCR beta-chain repertoires profiled. Of the eight sequenced donors, seven were found to be HCMV-seropositive and one was found to be HCMV-seronegative. All eight donors whose samples were sequenced were randomly selected healthy volunteers, three of them men and five women. Illumina HiSeq 2000/2500, MiSeq or NextSeq was used to sequence libraries as 2 x 150 bp reads.

As to this clonotype: Its antigen is currently not known.

Including the terminal cysteine and phenylalanine, the CDR3 comprises 15 residues. No DNA is listed. CDR1 and CDR2 were assigned from the germline V gene as SGHRS and YFSETQ. General study outcomes and caveats: Those dominant clonotypes were again the most abundant among CD3+CD56-NKG2C+ cells in several donors, at about 25-60.1%. It remained unclear whether the expanded NKG2C-expressing T cell clones were specific for HCMV antigens. In about six donors, the dominant CD3+CD56+NKG2C+ clonotypes were found to rank among the top 10 CD8+ clonotypes and to make up about 1.0-8% of CD8+ T cells.

Instrument on record: Illumina HiSeq 2000. TCR beta cDNA libraries were made by 5'RACE template switching that added a universal primer site and unique molecular identifiers. cDNA synthesis was primed from the TCR beta constant segment and was followed by two successive PCR amplification steps. For the original study's pipeline: MIGEC was used to demultiplex reads and group the reads by UMI, and MiTCR was used to assemble and quantify clonotypes. To exclude erroneous sequences, any TCR cDNA sequence not supported by at least two reads was discarded. The tcR package was used for downstream repertoire analysis, and clonotypes were matched between fractions using CDR3 nucleotide sequence together with V segment. VDJmatch was used to annotate antigen specificity against VDJdb, with one amino acid substitution in CDR3 permitted. The reads underwent TCRdb reprocessing, giving one record for each CDR3 protein sequence and no DNA. TCRdb, not the authors, supplied the V and J calls. For this sample, the table gives 300,000 to 500,000 distinct CDR3 sequences. Approximately 12% of the sample rests with the top ten.

A commercial ELISA kit detecting HCMV-specific IgG in serum was used to determine HCMV serostatus. Peripheral blood mononuclear cells were isolated from blood by Ficoll density gradient centrifugation. The origin of this receptor is a woman in her fifties or sixties in good health. Donor details come from another sample of the same person, matched by shared clones. The sequencing input was blood T cells: a sorted CD56 or NKG2C T cell subset, CD4+ or CD8+ T cells, or bulk PBMC T cells (not recorded which). The sequence links TRBV5-1 to TRBJ2-7; the D call of TRBD1 rests on TCRdb alone, since no DNA is present to check it. The CDR3 sequence is CASSLQGQGGYEQYF. The variable domain in full, with residues beyond the CDR3 obtained from the reference TRBV5-1 and TRBJ2-7 genes, is KAGVTQTPRYLIKTRGQQVTLSCSPISGHRSVSWYQQTPGQGLQFLFEYFSETQRNKGNFPGRFSGRQFSNSRSEMNVSTLELGDSALYLCASSLQGQGGYEQYFGPGTRLTVT.